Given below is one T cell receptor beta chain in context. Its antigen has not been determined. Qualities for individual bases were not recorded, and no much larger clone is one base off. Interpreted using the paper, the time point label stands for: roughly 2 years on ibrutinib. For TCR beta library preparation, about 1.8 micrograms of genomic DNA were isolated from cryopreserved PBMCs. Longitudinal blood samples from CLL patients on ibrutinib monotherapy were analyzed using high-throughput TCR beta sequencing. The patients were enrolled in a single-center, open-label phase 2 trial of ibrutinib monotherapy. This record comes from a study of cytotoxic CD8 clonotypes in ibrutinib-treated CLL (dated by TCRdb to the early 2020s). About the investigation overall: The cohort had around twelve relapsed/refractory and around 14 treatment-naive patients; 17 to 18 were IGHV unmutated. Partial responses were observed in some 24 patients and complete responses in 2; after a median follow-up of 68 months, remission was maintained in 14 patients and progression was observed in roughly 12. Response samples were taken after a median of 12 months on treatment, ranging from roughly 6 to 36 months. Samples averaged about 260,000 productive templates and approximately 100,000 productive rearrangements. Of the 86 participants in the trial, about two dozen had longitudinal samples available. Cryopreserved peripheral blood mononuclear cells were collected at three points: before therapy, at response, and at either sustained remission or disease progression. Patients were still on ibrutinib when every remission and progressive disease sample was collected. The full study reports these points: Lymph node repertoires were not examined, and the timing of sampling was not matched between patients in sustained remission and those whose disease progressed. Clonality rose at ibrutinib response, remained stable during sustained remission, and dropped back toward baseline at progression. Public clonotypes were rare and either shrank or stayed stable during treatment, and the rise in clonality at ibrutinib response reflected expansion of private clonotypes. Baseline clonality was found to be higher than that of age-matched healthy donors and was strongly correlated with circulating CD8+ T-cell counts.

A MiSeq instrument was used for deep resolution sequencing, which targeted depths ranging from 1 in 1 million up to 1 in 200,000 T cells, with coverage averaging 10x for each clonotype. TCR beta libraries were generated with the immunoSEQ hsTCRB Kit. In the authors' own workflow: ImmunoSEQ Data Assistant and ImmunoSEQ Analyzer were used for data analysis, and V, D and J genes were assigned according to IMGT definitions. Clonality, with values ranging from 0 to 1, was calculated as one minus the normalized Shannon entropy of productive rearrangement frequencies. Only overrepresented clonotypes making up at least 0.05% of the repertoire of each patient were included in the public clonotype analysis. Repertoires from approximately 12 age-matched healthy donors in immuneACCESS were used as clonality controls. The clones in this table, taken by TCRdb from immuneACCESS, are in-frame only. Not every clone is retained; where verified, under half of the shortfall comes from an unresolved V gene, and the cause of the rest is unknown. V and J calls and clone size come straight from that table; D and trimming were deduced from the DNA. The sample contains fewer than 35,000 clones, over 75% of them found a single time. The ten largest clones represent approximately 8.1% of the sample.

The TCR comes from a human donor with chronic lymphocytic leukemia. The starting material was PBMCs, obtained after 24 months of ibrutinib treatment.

The nucleotide sequence reads as follows: TGTGCCAGCAGCCCAACAGACGGCTCCTACAATGAGCAGTTCTTC. Its translation reads: CASSPTDGSYNEQFF. The sequence links TRBV11-3 to TRBJ2-1, with the D gene not clear enough to name. Between the V and J ends, shortened by 5 bases and 0 bases respectively, the junction contains 11 bases. The germline V gene gives CDR1 as SGHNT and CDR2 as YENEEA. Measured from the cysteine to the phenylalanine, the CDR3 is 15 residues long. The kept DNA is CDR3 alone, 45 bases in frame from the first base.